This T cell receptor beta chain was identified in a study of human T cells and chemical hapten exposure. The trim removed 4 bases at V and 0 bases at J, leaving 6 bases unmatched. CDR1 is DFQATT and CDR2 is SNEGSKA in the germline V gene (reference sequence). The CDR3 extends over 16 amino acids. TCRdb fed the RACE reads into MiXCR, producing one record per CDR3 protein. The data contain 85,000 to 120,000 distinct CDR3 sequences, approximately 12% of them singletons. As to time point: pre-sensitization, week 0. Treatment defined: therapeutic diphenylcyclopropenone sensitization with weekly scalp DPC. Sequencing was performed on whole blood, taken in connection with sensitization to the hapten diphenylcyclopropenone (DPC). This TCR was sampled from a woman between 50 and 59 years old with alopecia areata. Some clones in this sample may be carry-over from other donors' samples. The gene calls are TRBV20-1 and TRBJ1-6; 7 bases are a match to TRBD1. DNA of the CDR3: TGCAGTGCTAAACCGACAGGGAGCTCCTATAATTCACCCCTCCACTTT. Translated: CSAKPTGSSYNSPLHF.